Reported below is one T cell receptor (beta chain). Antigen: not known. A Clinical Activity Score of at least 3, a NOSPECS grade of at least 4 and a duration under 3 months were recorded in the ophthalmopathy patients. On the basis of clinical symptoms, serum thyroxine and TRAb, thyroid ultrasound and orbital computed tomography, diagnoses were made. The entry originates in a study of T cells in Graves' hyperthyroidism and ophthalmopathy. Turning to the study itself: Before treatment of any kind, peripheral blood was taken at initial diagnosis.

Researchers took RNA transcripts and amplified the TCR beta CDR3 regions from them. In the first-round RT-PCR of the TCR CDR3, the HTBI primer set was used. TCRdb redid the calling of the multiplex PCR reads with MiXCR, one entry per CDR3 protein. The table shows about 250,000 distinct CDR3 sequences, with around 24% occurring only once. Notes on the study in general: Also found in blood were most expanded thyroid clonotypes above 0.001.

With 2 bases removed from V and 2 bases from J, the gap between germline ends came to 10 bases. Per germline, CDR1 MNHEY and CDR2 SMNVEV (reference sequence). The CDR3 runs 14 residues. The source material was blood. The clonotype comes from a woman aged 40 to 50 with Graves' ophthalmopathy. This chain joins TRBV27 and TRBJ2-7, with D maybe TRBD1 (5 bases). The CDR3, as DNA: TGTGCCAGCAGTTTAGGGGCAGGTACCTACGAGCAGTACTTC. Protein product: CASSLGAGTYEQYF.